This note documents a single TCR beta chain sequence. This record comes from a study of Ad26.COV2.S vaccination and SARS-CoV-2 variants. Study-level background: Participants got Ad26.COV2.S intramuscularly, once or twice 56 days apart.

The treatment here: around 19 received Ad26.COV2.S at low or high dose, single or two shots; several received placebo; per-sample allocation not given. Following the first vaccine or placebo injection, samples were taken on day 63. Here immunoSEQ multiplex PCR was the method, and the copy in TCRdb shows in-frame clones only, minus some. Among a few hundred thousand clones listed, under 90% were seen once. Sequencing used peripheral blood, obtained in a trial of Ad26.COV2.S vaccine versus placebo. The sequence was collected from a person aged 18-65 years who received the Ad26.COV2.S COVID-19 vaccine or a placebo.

The CDR3 spells CASSATAVSSGKLFF. The CDR3 nucleotides are TGTGCCAGTAGTGCTACTGCAGTATCCTCTGGGAAACTGTTTTTT. The gene calls are TRBV19 and TRBJ1-4; the D is unclear. Germline V CDR1 and CDR2: LNHDA, SQIVND (reference sequence). This CDR3 is 15 amino acids long. With 5 bases removed from V and 11 bases from J, the gap between germline ends came to 21 bases.